These 29 T cell receptor beta chains were sequenced from one sample in a study of T cell repertoires in cytomegalovirus infection. One entry per CDR3 protein results from TCRdb running MiXCR on the reads. The table shows about 920,000 distinct CDR3 sequences, with roughly 30% occurring only once. Their recognized antigens are unknown. Sample: cultured CD8+ T cells from PBMCs, taken from culture after CMV antigen stimulation. All receptors come from a human donor in good health (CMV status not recorded). Some clones in this sample may be carry-over from other donors' samples.

The genes are TRBV6-1 and TRBJ2-7; possible D gene TRBD1, 6 bases. The CDR3 totals 16 residues. V was shortened by 3 bases and J by 2 bases, with 17 bases between the two germline ends. CDR1 and CDR2 from the germline V gene are MNHNS and SASEGT. The CDR3 region has the DNA TGTGCCAGCAGTGATAGGTGGCAGGGGATCCCCTACGAGCAGTACGTC. It encodes CASSDRWQGIPYEQYV.

In this sample, this clonotype turned up a few times. The genes are TRBV15 and TRBJ1-2; D remains ambiguous. V lost 5 bases to trimming and J lost 4 bases, with 23 bases between them. The CDR3 is 17 amino acids. Germline values: CDR1 LNHNV, CDR2 YYDKDF (reference sequence). This CDR3 is CATSGDLSGVTVYGYTF. The CDR3 nucleotides read TGTGCCACCAGCGGCGACCTTTCCGGCGTGACGGTCTATGGCTACACCTTC.

This clonotype came up many times. CDR3 DNA: TGTGCCAGCAGTCACGTTATTGGGCGGGGGGCTGGCGAGCAGTACGTC. Translated: CASSHVIGRGAGEQYV. This rearrangement joins TRBV28 to TRBJ2-7; 8 bases match TRBD2. V lost 5 bases to trimming and J lost 6 bases; unmatched junction nucleotides: 15. CDR1 and CDR2 (germline): MDHEN, SYDVKM. CDR3 length equals 16 residues.

This clonotype was observed a handful of times. V gene TRBV7-9 combines with J gene TRBJ2-6, with no clear D. V was trimmed by 5 bases and J by 0 bases, leaving 11 bases between them. There are 16 residues in the CDR3. CDR1 is SEHNR and CDR2 is FQNEAQ in the germline V gene (reference sequence). Here the CDR3 DNA reads TGTGCCAGCAGCGCCCCGGCGAGCTCTGGGGCCAACGTCCTGACTTTC. Translating gives CASSAPASSGANVLTF.

This clonotype has more than one count but fewer than ten. The chain employs TRBV12-3 or TRBV12-4 and TRBJ1-2; possibly TRBD1 for D (5 bases). The CDR3 loop spans 16 amino acids. The V end was cut by 6 bases, the J end by 2 bases, with 19 bases between. CDR3 in amino acids: CASSPAGGRPNYGYTF. The CDR3 DNA is TGTGCCAGCAGCCCGGCGGGGGGGAGACCCAACTATGGCTACACCTTC.

This sequence joins TRBV27 and TRBJ1-1, with no clear D. Germline CDR1 and CDR2: MNHEY and SMNVEV (reference sequence). The CDR3 consists of 14 residues. Trimming removed 3 bases at V and 5 bases at J, with 13 bases between. The CDR3 here is CASSFGSPRTEAFF. The DNA of the CDR3 is TGTGCCAGCAGTTTCGGGTCCCCCCGAACTGAAGCTTTCTTT.

This rearrangement joins TRBV7-2 to TRBJ2-7; D unresolved. Deletions cut 1 base from V and 6 bases from J, with 16 bases between. The CDR3 spans 15 residues. Per germline, CDR1 SGHTA and CDR2 FQGNSA. The CDR3 sequence is CASSLVRILECEQYV. CDR3 in DNA: TGTGCCAGCAGCTTAGTACGTATTTTGGAATGCGAGCAGTACGTC.

This clonotype was seen a handful of times. This rearrangement joins TRBV4-3 to TRBJ1-6; TRBD1 matches at 8 bases. The germline V gene has CDR1 LGHNA and CDR2 YSLEER. This CDR3 spans 16 amino acids. With 1 base clipped from V and 10 bases from J, the junction kept 9 bases outside the gene matches. In DNA form, the CDR3 reads TGCGCCAGCAGCCAAGGGGCAGGACAGGGATTCTCACCCCTCCACTTT. It is translated as CASSQGAGQGFSPLHF.

V usage is TRBV7-9 and J usage is TRBJ1-1; 9 bases are a match to TRBD1. CDR1 and CDR2 from the germline V gene are SEHNR and FQNEAQ (reference sequence). J lost 6 bases, V lost 5 bases, and 10 bases had no gene match. The CDR3 contains 15 residues. The CDR3 loop reads CASSLPSDRGPEAFF. The DNA of the CDR3 is TGTGCCAGCAGCCTACCTTCGGACAGGGGACCTGAAGCTTTCTTT.

V gene TRBV4-1 combines with J gene TRBJ1-1; D is uncertain. Germline loops: CDR1 MGHRA, CDR2 YSYEKL. CDR3 length equals 13 residues. V was trimmed by 2 bases and J by 1 base, leaving 5 bases between them. The CDR3 here is CASSQSQNTEAFF. CDR3 coding DNA: TGCGCCAGCAGCCAATCCCAGAACACTGAAGCTTTCTTT.

This chain links TRBV5-3 with TRBJ2-1; D possibly corresponds to TRBD2 (5 bases). TRBV5-3 is placed among ORFs of uncertain function. This CDR3 region has 16 residues. Deletions cut 4 bases from V and 4 bases from J, with 18 bases between. CDR3: CARSPDPCTRYNEQFF. For the CDR3, the DNA is TGTGCCAGAAGCCCAGACCCGTGTACTAGGTACAATGAGCAGTTCTTC.

The chain combines TRBV20-1 with TRBJ2-3; 10 bases line up with TRBD2. The CDR3 runs to 11 residues. Germline CDR1 is DFQATT and CDR2 is SNEGSKA (reference sequence). J lost 10 bases, V lost 6 bases, and 4 bases had no gene match. CDR3 sequence: CSAGTSEAQYF. DNA for the CDR3: TGCAGTGCGGGGACTAGCGAAGCGCAGTATTTT.

This clonotype appeared many times. The rearrangement links TRBV7-6 to TRBJ2-1, with TRBD1 as a possible D gene (6 bases). The CDR3 is made up of 15 amino acids. V was shortened by 5 bases and J by 7 bases, with 18 bases between the two germline ends. The V gene's germline CDR1 is SGHVS and CDR2 FNYEAQ. CDR3 nucleotides: TGTGCCAGCAGCCAAGGCTGGGGGCGTGAGAATGAGCAGTTCTTC. Its protein is CASSQGWGRENEQFF.

In this sample, this clonotype turned up a few times. V is TRBV4-2 and J is TRBJ1-2; tentatively, D is TRBD1 (5 bases). CDR1 is LGHNA and CDR2 is YNFKEQ in the germline V gene. The CDR3 has 15 residues. V lost 0 bases and J 6 bases, leaving 14 bases between the germline ends. In nucleotides, the CDR3 is TGTGCCAGCAGCCAAGATTGGTTAGAAGGGGATGGCTACACCTTC. This gives the protein CASSQDWLEGDGYTF.

J is TRBJ2-3 and V is TRBV28; perhaps TRBD2 as D (5 bases). The CDR3 has 17 amino acids. Trimming stripped 3 bases from V and 6 bases from J, with 22 bases between. CDR1 and CDR2 from the germline V gene are MDHEN and SYDVKM. The CDR3 reads CASSFPLWVREGDTQYF. CDR3 DNA sequence: TGTGCCAGCAGTTTCCCCCTATGGGTGAGGGAAGGGGATACGCAGTATTTT.

V is TRBV6-5 and J is TRBJ2-7; TRBD1 might be the D (8 bases). The CDR3 spans 14 residues. V lost 4 bases and J 4 bases, leaving 14 bases between the germline ends. Germline V CDR1 and CDR2: MNHEY, SVGAGI. CDR3 in DNA: TGTGCCAGCAGTTTCGACAGGGGAGGGTACGAGCAGTACTTC. Translating gives CASSFDRGGYEQYF.

This clonotype appeared a few times. This chain links TRBV19 with TRBJ2-5; D is possibly TRBD1 (6 bases). Trimming cost V 2 bases and J 3 bases, with 10 bases left between them. CDR1 and CDR2 (germline): LNHDA, SQIVND (reference sequence). This CDR3 is built from 14 residues. Here the CDR3 DNA reads TGTGCCAGTAGTATAAACCGGGACAAAGAGACCCAGTACTTC. Translating gives CASSINRDKETQYF.

The chain joins TRBV24-1 to TRBJ2-7; no clear D. The CDR3 loop spans 12 amino acids. V shed 5 bases and J shed 3 bases, with 7 bases lying between them. Germline values: CDR1 KGHDR, CDR2 SFDVKD. CDR3 loop: CATSVDGYEQYF. The CDR3 DNA reads TGTGCCACCAGTGTGGACGGCTACGAGCAGTACTTC.

The chain links TRBV2 to TRBJ2-4; D unresolved. The CDR3 runs to 17 residues. In germline, CDR1 is SNHLY, CDR2 FYNNEI. The germline V and J ends were trimmed by 6 bases and 1 base, with 19 bases remaining between them. The CDR3 loop is CASRLINLGHAKNIQYF. As DNA, the CDR3 is TGTGCCAGCAGACTTATTAACCTCGGGCACGCCAAAAACATTCAGTACTTC.

This clonotype was counted only a few times. This chain joins TRBV18 and TRBJ1-1, with 10 bases aligning to TRBD1. There are 15 residues in the CDR3. Germline trimming cut 4 bases from V and 3 bases from J; bases unmatched to any gene: 5. The germline V gene encodes CDR1 KGHSH and CDR2 LQKENI. The CDR3 here is CASSLRQGADTEAFF. CDR3 in DNA: TGTGCCAGCTCACTTCGACAGGGGGCGGACACTGAAGCTTTCTTT. Full variable domain (missing parts from reference TRBV18 and TRBJ1-1): NAGVMQNPRHLVRRRGQEARLRCSPMKGHSHVYWYRQLPEEGLKFMVYLQKENIIDESGMPKERFSAEFPKEGPSILRIQQVVRGDSAAYFCASSLRQGADTEAFFGQGTRLTVV.

This clonotype was seen only a few times. This sequence joins TRBV10-3 and TRBJ1-4, with 8 bases aligning to TRBD1. Germline CDR1 ENHRY, CDR2 SYGVKD. The CDR3 has 17 residues. Trimming at V came to 5 bases and at J to 8 bases, leaving 16 bases not matched to a gene. CDR3 region: CAISTETGAAPGEKLFF. In DNA form, the CDR3 reads TGTGCCATCAGTACCGAGACAGGGGCCGCCCCCGGCGAAAAACTGTTTTTT.

This chain connects TRBV7-9 to TRBJ2-7, with D hard to call. V was clipped by 3 bases and J by 0 bases, with 6 bases between them. Germline V gene data show CDR1 as SEHNR and CDR2 as FQNEAQ (reference sequence). This CDR3 region has 13 residues. The CDR3 sequence: CASSFKYSYEQYF. The DNA for the CDR3 is TGTGCCAGCAGCTTTAAATACTCCTACGAGCAGTACTTC.

This clonotype was detected a few times. CDR3 nucleotide sequence: TGTGCCAGCTTTCAGCAGGGGCCCTCTGGGGCCAACGTCCTGACTTTC. It codes for CASFQQGPSGANVLTF. The chain is built from TRBV6-1 and TRBJ2-6, with a possible D match to TRBD1 (6 bases). The CDR3 covers 16 residues. Germline CDR1 MNHNS, CDR2 SASEGT. The V end lost 8 bases, the J end lost 0 bases, and 14 bases lay between the germline ends.

The rearrangement joins TRBV7-8 to TRBJ2-1; D might be TRBD2 (6 bases). The V end was cut by 3 bases, the J end by 3 bases, with 12 bases between. The germline CDR1 and CDR2 sequences are SGHVS and FQNEAQ. This CDR3 comprises 15 residues. CDR3: CASSFRGTNYNEQFF. DNA of the CDR3: TGTGCCAGCAGCTTCCGGGGGACCAACTACAATGAGCAGTTCTTC.

Only a few counts were recorded for this clonotype. V gene TRBV12-3 or TRBV12-4 combines with J gene TRBJ2-5; TRBD1 agrees at 10 bases. The V and J ends lost 6 bases and 4 bases, in that order; junction bases with no gene match: 8. The CDR3 totals 15 residues. The CDR3 is CASRTLGQGGETQYF. The DNA of the CDR3 is TGTGCCAGCAGGACTCTCGGACAGGGGGGAGAGACCCAGTACTTC.

The V and J genes are TRBV19 and TRBJ1-5, with D perhaps matching TRBD1 (5 bases). This CDR3 is built from 13 residues. The ends were cut back, 3 bases at V and 7 bases at J, with 10 bases in the middle. The germline gives CDR1 LNHDA, CDR2 SQIVND (reference sequence). CDR3 region: CASSMGRGQPQHF. The CDR3 DNA reads as TGTGCCAGTAGTATGGGGAGGGGACAGCCCCAGCATTTT.

This clonotype was recorded a few times. The CDR3 bases are TGTGCCAGCAGCCTAGGGGGACTGGCTTCCGACGAGCAGTACTTC. Encoded protein: CASSLGGLASDEQYF. The V and J genes are TRBV7-6 and TRBJ2-7; D tentatively reads TRBD1 or TRBD2 (6 bases each). The CDR3 consists of 15 residues. The V end was cut by 5 bases, the J end by 5 bases, with 19 bases between. Germline V gene sequence: CDR1 SGHVS, CDR2 FNYEAQ.

J is TRBJ2-1 and V is TRBV3-1, with TRBD2 as a possible D gene (6 bases). This CDR3 has 14 residues. Germline V gene sequence: CDR1 LGHDT, CDR2 YNNKEL (reference sequence). Trimming left V 4 bases short and J 7 bases short, with 14 bases between. CDR3 DNA: TGTGCCAGCAGCCTACGGGGGACCGGGAATGAGCAGTTCTTC. Translation: CASSLRGTGNEQFF.

This clonotype was recorded at least ten times. The chain couples TRBV7-8 to TRBJ2-1; D not resolved. V lost 1 base to trimming and J lost 4 bases, with 8 bases between them. In germline, CDR1 is SGHVS, CDR2 FQNEAQ. This CDR3 spans 14 amino acids. The CDR3 region is CASSLGLMYNEQFF. The CDR3 DNA is TGTGCCAGCAGCTTAGGGCTAATGTACAATGAGCAGTTCTTC.